Below are 27 T cell receptor beta chains sequenced from a single sample in a study of identical twins. In TCRdb, the 5' RACE reads were re-called with MiXCR into one record per CDR3 protein. The repertoire holds roughly 470,000 distinct CDR3 sequences, with 13% to 15% as singletons. The same sample was also studied in work on yellow fever vaccine responses in identical twins.

What was sequenced was CD4+ T cells sorted from blood. These receptors were obtained from a woman under 30 in good health.

The V call is TRBV6-5, the J call TRBJ2-7; D ambiguous. Germline V lookup: CDR1 MNHEY, CDR2 SVGAGI. Trimming pared 2 bases from V and 2 bases from J, leaving 10 bases between. This CDR3 contains 14 residues. CDR3 sequence (DNA): TGTGCCAGCAGTTACCTGGCACGTACCTACGAGCAGTACTTC. The encoded protein is CASSYLARTYEQYF.

The chain joins TRBV20-1 to TRBJ1-2; maybe TRBD1 (6 bases). Germline V gives CDR1 DFQATT, CDR2 SNEGSKA (reference sequence). This CDR3 is 14 amino acids long. Trimming pared 3 bases from V and 5 bases from J, leaving 16 bases between. This chain's CDR3 is CSASGAGAGYGYTF. The CDR3 DNA follows: TGCAGTGCTAGCGGTGCGGGGGCGGGTTATGGCTACACCTTC.

This clonotype was picked up a small number of times. The rearrangement links TRBV5-1 to TRBJ2-7; 10 nucleotides align to TRBD2. V gave up 0 bases and J gave up 5 bases; unmatched junction bases: 8. Germline V gene lookup returns CDR1 SGHRS and CDR2 YFSETQ. CDR3 length: 16 amino acids. CDR3: CASSLEASGSVDEQYF. As DNA, the CDR3 is TGCGCCAGCAGCTTGGAGGCTAGCGGGAGTGTCGACGAGCAGTACTTC.

V is TRBV5-1 and J is TRBJ1-4; D is unclear. This CDR3 comprises 15 residues. Germline V gives CDR1 SGHRS, CDR2 YFSETQ. With 4 bases removed from V and 0 bases from J, the gap between germline ends came to 10 bases. CDR3 bases: TGCGCCAGCAGCCCGGCAGAGGCAACTAATGAAAAACTGTTTTTT. Its translation: CASSPAEATNEKLFF.

This clonotype was detected only a few times. The chain links TRBV5-1 to TRBJ2-7; TRBD2 matches at 9 bases. The CDR3 totals 16 residues. The trim removed 0 bases at V and 0 bases at J, leaving 4 bases unmatched. CDR1 is SGHRS and CDR2 is YFSETQ in the germline V gene. CDR3 loop: CASSLVASGASYEQYF. Written as DNA, the CDR3 is TGCGCCAGCAGCTTGGTCGCTAGCGGGGCCTCCTACGAGCAGTACTTC.

In its sample, this clonotype was seen a few times. The V call is TRBV2, the J call TRBJ2-5, with D possibly being TRBD1 (5 bases). Germline CDR1 is SNHLY and CDR2 is FYNNEI. This CDR3 region has 13 residues. The V end was cut by 5 bases, the J end by 3 bases, with 10 bases between. The DNA for the CDR3 is TGTGCCAGCAGTCAGGTCAGGGAAGAGACCCAGTACTTC. This encodes CASSQVREETQYF.

V usage is TRBV6-6 and J usage is TRBJ2-3; 7 bases match TRBD1. CDR3 size: 13 residues. Per germline, CDR1 MNHNY and CDR2 SVGAGI (reference sequence). V lost 7 bases to trimming and J lost 2 bases; unmatched junction nucleotides: 3. The CDR3 DNA sequence: TGTGCCAGCAACAGGGGCAACACAGATACGCAGTATTTT. Translation: CASNRGNTDTQYF.

This clonotype was found a few times. The chain has TRBV6-5 and TRBJ2-5; D possibly corresponds to TRBD2 (6 bases). The V end lost 0 bases, the J end lost 4 bases, and 15 bases lay between the germline ends. CDR1 and CDR2 (germline): MNHEY, SVGAGI. The CDR3 runs 16 residues. The DNA of the CDR3 is TGTGCCAGCAGTTACTCGTCTATGGGGGGTTTAGAGACCCAGTACTTC. Residues: CASSYSSMGGLETQYF.

The V and J genes are TRBV20-1 and TRBJ2-7; either TRBD1 or TRBD2 may fit D (5 bases each). V was clipped by 6 bases and J by 2 bases, with 11 bases between them. This CDR3 is built from 12 residues. The germline V gene has CDR1 DFQATT and CDR2 SNEGSKA (reference sequence). This chain's CDR3 is CSAWGKTYEQYF. The CDR3 region has the DNA TGCAGTGCCTGGGGGAAGACCTACGAGCAGTACTTC.

This clonotype has more than one count but fewer than ten. The J gene is TRBJ1-1, the V gene TRBV20-1; no reliable D call. This CDR3 spans 12 amino acids. V was pared by 6 bases and J by 8 bases, with 16 bases between. Germline CDR1 and CDR2: DFQATT and SNEGSKA (reference sequence). The CDR3 DNA follows: TGCAGTGCCGGCAGAATGACACCCGAAGCTTTCTTT. Encoded protein: CSAGRMTPEAFF.

This sequence joins TRBV12-3 or TRBV12-4 and TRBJ2-3; D is unclear. The CDR3 contains 15 residues. V gave up 6 bases and J gave up 0 bases, with 13 bases separating them. CDR3 sequence reads: CASRFQPVSTDTQYF. The CDR3 coding sequence is TGTGCCAGCAGGTTTCAGCCAGTTAGCACAGATACGCAGTATTTT.

In this sample, this clonotype turned up a few times. V and J are TRBV6-5 and TRBJ2-7; D assignment may be TRBD1 or TRBD2 (5 bases each). Per the germline V gene, CDR1 is MNHEY and CDR2 is SVGAGI. This CDR3 has 15 residues. With 5 bases removed from V and 2 bases from J, the gap between germline ends came to 16 bases. The CDR3 is CASSNTGTSAYEQYF. The DNA of the CDR3 is TGTGCCAGCAGTAACACCGGGACGTCGGCCTACGAGCAGTACTTC.

Only a few counts were recorded for this clonotype. The CDR3 nucleotides read TGCGCCAGCAGCTTGGCCGTAGGGACGACCTACGAGCAGTACTTC. It encodes CASSLAVGTTYEQYF. The chain uses TRBV5-1 and TRBJ2-7, with D perhaps assigned TRBD1 or TRBD2 (5 bases each). In germline, CDR1 is SGHRS, CDR2 YFSETQ. V gave up 0 bases and J gave up 2 bases, with 12 bases separating them. CDR3 size: 15 residues.

The rearrangement uses TRBV2 and TRBJ2-7; no definite D call. Trimming cost V 5 bases and J 2 bases, with 13 bases left between them. This CDR3 contains 14 residues. Germline assignment: CDR1 SNHLY and CDR2 FYNNEI. The DNA of the CDR3 is TGTGCCAGCAGTAAAGACATATCTGCCTACGAGCAGTACTTC. Protein: CASSKDISAYEQYF.

This rearrangement joins TRBV5-6 to TRBJ2-2; TRBD1 matches 7 bases. The CDR3 totals 17 residues. The V gene end was trimmed by 2 bases and the J gene end by 4 bases; junction bases not matched to a gene: 11. The V gene's germline CDR1 is SGHDT and CDR2 YYEEEE. The CDR3 DNA is TGTGCCAGCAGCTTAGGCCCCGGACAGGTGGGCACCGGGGAGCTGTTTTTT. Its translation: CASSLGPGQVGTGELFF.

CDR3: CASSPRGALGETQYF. The CDR3 DNA is TGCGCCAGCAGCCCCCGGGGGGCTCTGGGAGAGACCCAGTACTTC. The rearrangement uses TRBV5-1 and TRBJ2-5; a weak D match, TRBD2 (7 bases). CDR3 length: 15 residues. From germline, CDR1 is SGHRS and CDR2 YFSETQ. V lost 4 bases to trimming and J lost 4 bases, with 17 bases between them.

The sample holds many counts of this clonotype. V is TRBV14 and J is TRBJ2-1, with TRBD1 as a possible D gene (5 bases). Trimming pared 1 base from V and 8 bases from J, leaving 9 bases between. CDR1 is SGHDN, CDR2 FVKESK, per germline. The CDR3 is made up of 13 amino acids. In DNA, the CDR3 is TGTGCCAGCAGCCAAGTTCTGGGGCATGAGCAGTTCTTC. Amino acid sequence: CASSQVLGHEQFF.

This clonotype showed up just a few times. The rearrangement links TRBV19 to TRBJ2-4, with D perhaps being TRBD1 or TRBD2 (5 bases each). The ends were cut back, 7 bases at V and 7 bases at J, with 20 bases in the middle. Per the germline V gene, CDR1 is LNHDA and CDR2 is SQIVND (reference sequence). This CDR3 has 15 amino acids. CDR3 bases: TGTGCCAGTACTATCGAATCGGGGCCCTTGAACATTCAGTACTTC. Protein: CASTIESGPLNIQYF.

This clonotype was counted only a few times. The CDR3 DNA follows: TGTGCTAGTGGTAGATCGGCTTCCTATGGCTACACCTTC. The encoded protein is CASGRSASYGYTF. The rearrangement links TRBV12-5 to TRBJ1-2; no reliable D call. The germline CDR1 and CDR2 sequences are LGHNT and FRNRAP. The CDR3 has 13 residues. The V end lost 5 bases, the J end lost 4 bases, and 11 bases lay between the germline ends.

The chain has TRBV11-2 and TRBJ2-7; 16 bases map to TRBD2. J gave up 4 bases and V 0 bases, and 12 bases lay outside the gene matches. Germline-derived CDR1 and CDR2 are SGHAT and FQNNGV. This CDR3 is 20 amino acids long. This CDR3 is CASSLDRGSRGLAGGYEQYF. The CDR3 nucleotides are TGTGCCAGCAGCTTAGATCGGGGCTCGAGGGGACTAGCGGGGGGGTACGAGCAGTACTTC.

The chain uses TRBV5-1 and TRBJ2-6; no reliable D call. CDR1 and CDR2 (germline): SGHRS, YFSETQ. Trimming stripped 4 bases from V and 1 base from J, with 15 bases between. The CDR3 contains 17 residues. The CDR3, as DNA: TGCGCCAGCAGCCACGCTTATAGGCAGTCTGGGGCCAACGTCCTGACTTTC. This encodes CASSHAYRQSGANVLTF.

J is TRBJ2-7 and V is TRBV5-1; TRBD1 matches at 9 bases. CDR1 is SGHRS and CDR2 is YFSETQ in the germline V gene. The CDR3 loop spans 14 amino acids. V was pared by 4 bases and J by 5 bases, with 7 bases of the junction left unmatched. This CDR3 reads CASSRQGGIDEQYF. CDR3 nucleotides: TGCGCCAGCAGCCGACAGGGGGGCATCGACGAGCAGTACTTC.

V and J are TRBV5-5 and TRBJ2-7, with a tentative D call TRBD2 (5 bases). Trimming stripped 2 bases from V and 3 bases from J, with 12 bases between. This CDR3 contains 14 residues. CDR1 is SGHKS, CDR2 YYEKEE, per germline (reference sequence). CDR3 loop: CASSLRLAIYEQYF. DNA for the CDR3: TGTGCCAGCAGCTTACGGTTAGCGATCTACGAGCAGTACTTC.

J is TRBJ2-7 and V is TRBV18, with D perhaps given as TRBD1 or TRBD2 (5 bases each). This CDR3 has 18 residues. Trimming shortened V by 2 bases and J by 5 bases, and 25 bases separated the two germline ends. CDR1 KGHSH and CDR2 LQKENI come from the germline V gene. The CDR3 here is CASSPGGIPLHPFNEQYF. The DNA for the CDR3 is TGTGCCAGCTCACCAGGGGGTATACCCCTCCATCCGTTCAACGAGCAGTACTTC.

This clonotype was detected a few times. The CDR3 DNA reads as TGTGCCAGCAGTTCCAGGACTAGTCCAGGATGGGGTGAGCAGTTCTTC. This sequence encodes CASSSRTSPGWGEQFF. V is TRBV12-3 or TRBV12-4 and J is TRBJ2-1, with 7 bases aligning to TRBD2. After removal of 4 bases from V and 9 bases from J, the junction contained 15 bases not matched to a gene. There are 16 residues in the CDR3.

For the CDR3, the DNA is TGCAGTGCTAGAGAGGGGTCGGGTCCTGTGAAGCTTGAGCAGTTCTTC. It yields the protein CSAREGSGPVKLEQFF. The rearrangement links TRBV20-1 to TRBJ2-1; D is unresolved. Trimming cost V 0 bases and J 9 bases, with 21 bases left between them. The CDR3 has 16 amino acids. Germline V gives CDR1 DFQATT, CDR2 SNEGSKA (reference sequence).

This clonotype has more than one count but fewer than ten. The chain carries TRBV5-1 and TRBJ2-7, with 7 bases matching TRBD1. This CDR3 spans 16 amino acids. V dropped 3 bases and J dropped 0; count of bases not matched to a gene: 9. CDR1 is SGHRS and CDR2 is YFSETQ in the germline V gene. CDR3 sequence: CASSWGRTGHSYEQYF. The CDR3 DNA sequence: TGCGCCAGCAGCTGGGGTCGGACAGGCCACTCCTACGAGCAGTACTTC.